This T cell receptor beta chain was obtained from a study of OX40 agonist ivuxolimab in advanced cancers. For the study at large: Patients undergoing dose escalation presented with hepatocellular carcinoma, melanoma, renal cell or head and neck cancer.

Assay: immunoSEQ multiplex PCR; the TCRdb copy retains only in-frame clones and omits some. The sample lists roughly 60,000 clones, over 75% occurring once. V was cut by 3 bases and J by 3 bases, with 11 bases left in between. CDR1 is SGHRS, CDR2 YFSETQ, per germline. CDR3 length equals 14 residues. This specimen consisted of CD4+ or CD8+ T cells sorted from blood, obtained in a trial of the OX40 agonist ivuxolimab. V gene TRBV5-1 combines with J gene TRBJ2-3, with TRBD1 as a possible D gene (5 bases). This sequence originates from an adult with an advanced solid tumor such as melanoma, head and neck, liver or kidney cancer. CDR3 residues: CASSSRAATDTQYF. The CDR3 DNA reads TGCGCCAGCAGCTCCAGGGCCGCGACAGATACGCAGTATTTT.